Given below is one T cell receptor (beta chain) in context. Germline CDR1 SGDLS, CDR2 YYNGEE. The CDR3 sequence is 15 residues long. The data stem from a study of CXCR3-negative and CXCR3-positive naive CD8 T cells. Carrying UMI labels, the TRB cDNA libraries were prepared through 5' RACE. TCRdb derives one entry per CDR3 protein from the 5' RACE reads, leaving out DNA. This repertoire comprises some 41,000 distinct CDR3 sequences; its ten largest clones make up 1.5% to 2%. This sequence joins TRBV9 and TRBJ2-1; TCRdb's D call of TRBD1 is untestable without DNA. The sequence came from a human donor in good health. Some clones in this sample may be carry-over from other donors' samples. Sequencing was done on a sample of naive CXCR3- CD8+ T cells from blood. Subset of the sample: CD45RO-CCR7+CD27+CD95- naive CD8+ T cells lacking CXCR3 (TNR3-). This CDR3 is CASSSSGQPYNEQFF.